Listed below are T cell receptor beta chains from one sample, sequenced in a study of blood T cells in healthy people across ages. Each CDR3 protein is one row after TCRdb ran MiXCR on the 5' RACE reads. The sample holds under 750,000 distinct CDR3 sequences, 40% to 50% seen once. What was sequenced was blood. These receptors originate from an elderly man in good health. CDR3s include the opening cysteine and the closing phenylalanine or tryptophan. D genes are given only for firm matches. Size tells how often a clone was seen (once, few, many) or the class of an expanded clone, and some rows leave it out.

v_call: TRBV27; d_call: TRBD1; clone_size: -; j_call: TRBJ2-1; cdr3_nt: TGTGCCAGCAGTACAGGGACAGTTTTATACAATGAGCGGTTCTTC; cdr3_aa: CASSTGTVLYNERFF
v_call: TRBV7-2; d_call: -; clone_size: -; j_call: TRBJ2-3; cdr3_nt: TGTGCCAGCAGCTTATTACTGGCGGGGACACGGCTCTCAGATACGCAGTATTTT; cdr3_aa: CASSLLLAGTRLSDTQYF
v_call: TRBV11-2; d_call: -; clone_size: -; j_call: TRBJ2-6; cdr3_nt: TGTGCCAGCAGCCATCTAGAAGGGGCCAACGTCCTGACTTTC; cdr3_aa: CASSHLEGANVLTF
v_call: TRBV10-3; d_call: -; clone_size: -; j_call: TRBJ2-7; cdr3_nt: TGTGCCATCAGTGAAGGAGGGGGGAGGGAGTACGTGCAGTACTTC; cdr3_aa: CAISEGGGREYVQYF
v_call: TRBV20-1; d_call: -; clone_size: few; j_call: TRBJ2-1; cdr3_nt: TGCAGTGCTAGAGACAGACCCTCCAATGAGCAGTTCTTC; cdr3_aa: CSARDRPSNEQFF
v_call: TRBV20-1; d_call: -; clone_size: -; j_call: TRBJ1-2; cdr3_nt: TGCAGTGCTCCACGGGGGATCCCGAGTTCTAACTATGGCTACACCTTC; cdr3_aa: CSAPRGIPSSNYGYTF
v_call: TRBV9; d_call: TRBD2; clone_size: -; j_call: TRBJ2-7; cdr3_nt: TGTGCCAGCAGCCCCCGGACTAGCGCGCTCGGGGAGCAGTACTTC; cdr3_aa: CASSPRTSALGEQYF
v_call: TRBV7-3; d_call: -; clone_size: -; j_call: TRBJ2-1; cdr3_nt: TGTGCCAGCAGCTTAAGTACAAGGGGGGCTTACAATGAGCAGTTCTTC; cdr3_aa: CASSLSTRGAYNEQFF
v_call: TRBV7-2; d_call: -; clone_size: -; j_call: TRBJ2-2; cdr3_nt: TGTGCCAGCAGCCGGCTAAGGAACACCGGGGAGCTGTTTTTT; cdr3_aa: CASSRLRNTGELFF
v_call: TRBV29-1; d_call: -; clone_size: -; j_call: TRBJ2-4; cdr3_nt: TGCAGCGTTGAAGACAAGGGGAAACCCGACATTCAGTACTTC; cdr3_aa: CSVEDKGKPDIQYF
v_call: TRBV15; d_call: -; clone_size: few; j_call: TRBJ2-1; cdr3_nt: TGTGCCACCAGCAGAGAACTAGCAGCTTACAATGAGCAGTTCTTC; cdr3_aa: CATSRELAAYNEQFF
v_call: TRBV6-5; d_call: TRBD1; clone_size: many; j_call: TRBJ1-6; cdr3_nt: TGTGCCAGCAGTTGGACAGGGATCAGGTCCTATAATTCACCCCTCCACTTT; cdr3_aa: CASSWTGIRSYNSPLHF
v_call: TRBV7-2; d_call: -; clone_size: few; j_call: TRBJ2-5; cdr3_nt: TGTGCCAGCAGCTTAGCCGGAGGGGTAGCGAACCAAGAGACCCAGTACTTC; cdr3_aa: CASSLAGGVANQETQYF
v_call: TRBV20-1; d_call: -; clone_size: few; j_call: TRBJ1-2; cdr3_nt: TGCAGTGCCCGGGTTGGTGGGGGCGCCTATGGCTACACCTTC; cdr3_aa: CSARVGGGAYGYTF
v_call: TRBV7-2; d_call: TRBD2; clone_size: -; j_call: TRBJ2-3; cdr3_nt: TGTGCCAGCACCCTATCACCCCAGACTAGCGGGAACACAGATACGCAGTATTTT; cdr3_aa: CASTLSPQTSGNTDTQYF
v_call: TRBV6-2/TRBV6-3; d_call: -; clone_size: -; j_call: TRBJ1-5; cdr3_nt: TGTGCCAGCAGTTACTCACAGGGATCTGGCAATCAGCCCCAGCATTTT; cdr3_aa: CASSYSQGSGNQPQHF
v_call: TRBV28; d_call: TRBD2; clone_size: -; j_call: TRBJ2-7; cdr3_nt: TGTGCCAGCAAGTTAGCGGGGTCTGTAAAGCAGTACTTC; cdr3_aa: CASKLAGSVKQYF
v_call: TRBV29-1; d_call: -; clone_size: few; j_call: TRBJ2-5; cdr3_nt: TGCAGCGTGGGGCACCAGGGCGAGACCCAGTACTTC; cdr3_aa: CSVGHQGETQYF
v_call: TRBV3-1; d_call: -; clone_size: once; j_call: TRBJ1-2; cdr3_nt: TGTGCCAGCAGCCAAGCAGGAGGGGTCTATGGCTACACCTTC; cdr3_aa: CASSQAGGVYGYTF
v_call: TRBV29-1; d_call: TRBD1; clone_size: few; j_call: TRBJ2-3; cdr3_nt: TGCAGCGTACAGGGGCCAGATACGCAGTATTTT; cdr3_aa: CSVQGPDTQYF
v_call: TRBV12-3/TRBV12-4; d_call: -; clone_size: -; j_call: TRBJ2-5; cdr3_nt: TGTGCCAGCAGCCCAGCACCGACAGGTTTTGGGGAGACCCAGTACTTC; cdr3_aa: CASSPAPTGFGETQYF
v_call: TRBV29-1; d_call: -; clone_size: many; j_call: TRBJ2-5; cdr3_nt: TGCAGCGTTGACGGCGGGCAAGAGACCCAGTACTTC; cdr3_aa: CSVDGGQETQYF
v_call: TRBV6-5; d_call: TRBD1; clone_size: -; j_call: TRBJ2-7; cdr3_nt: TGTGCCTGCAGTCCCGGGACAGGGTACGAGCAGTACTTC; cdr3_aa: CACSPGTGYEQYF
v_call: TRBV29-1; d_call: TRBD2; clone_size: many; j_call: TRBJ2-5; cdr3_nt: TGCAGCGCTAGATTAGCGGGAGAAGAGACCCAGTACTTC; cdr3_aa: CSARLAGEETQYF
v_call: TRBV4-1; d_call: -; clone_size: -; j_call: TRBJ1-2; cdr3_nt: TGCGCCAGCAGCCAAGGGTTGGGCCCAGACTACACCTTC; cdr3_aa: CASSQGLGPDYTF
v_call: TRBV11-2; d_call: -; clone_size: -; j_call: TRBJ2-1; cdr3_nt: TGTGCCAGCAGCTTAGGGGCGGGGGCATACAATGAGCAGTTCTTC; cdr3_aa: CASSLGAGAYNEQFF
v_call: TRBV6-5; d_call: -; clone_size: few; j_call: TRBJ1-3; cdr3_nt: TGTGCCAGCAGGAACTCTGGAAACACCATATATTTT; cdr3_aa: CASRNSGNTIYF
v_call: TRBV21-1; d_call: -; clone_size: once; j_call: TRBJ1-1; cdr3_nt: TGTGCCAGCAGCAATCCCCGGGAAATGAGGTTCACTGAAGCTTTCTTT; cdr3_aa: CASSNPREMRFTEAFF
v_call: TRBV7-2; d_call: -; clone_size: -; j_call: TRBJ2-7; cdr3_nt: TGTGCCAGCAGCTTAACGGGACAAAGCTCCTACGAGCAGTACTTC; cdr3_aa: CASSLTGQSSYEQYF
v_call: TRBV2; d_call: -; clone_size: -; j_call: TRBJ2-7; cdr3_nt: TGTGCCAGCAGTAAATTGACCTACGAGCAGTACTTC; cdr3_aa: CASSKLTYEQYF
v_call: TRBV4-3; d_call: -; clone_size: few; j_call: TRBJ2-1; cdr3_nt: TGCGCCAGCAGCCAAGTGTGGGCTGCCAATGAGCAGTTCTTC; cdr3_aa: CASSQVWAANEQFF
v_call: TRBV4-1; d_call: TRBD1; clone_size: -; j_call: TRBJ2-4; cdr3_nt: TGCGCCAGCAGCCCCGGACAGGGTGCGCGAAACATTCAGTACTTC; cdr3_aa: CASSPGQGARNIQYF
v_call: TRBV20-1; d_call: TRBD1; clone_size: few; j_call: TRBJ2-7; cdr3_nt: TGCAGTGCTAGTGTCGTGACAGGGGTCTACGAGCAGTACTTC; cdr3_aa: CSASVVTGVYEQYF
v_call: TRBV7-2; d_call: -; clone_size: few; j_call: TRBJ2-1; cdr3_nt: TGTGCCAGCAGCTTACACGGGACCGACAATGAGCAGTTCTTC; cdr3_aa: CASSLHGTDNEQFF
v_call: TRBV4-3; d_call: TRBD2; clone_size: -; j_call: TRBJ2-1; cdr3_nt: TGCGCCAGCAGCCAAGAACTAGCGGGAGCTGGTGAGCAGTTCTTC; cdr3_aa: CASSQELAGAGEQFF
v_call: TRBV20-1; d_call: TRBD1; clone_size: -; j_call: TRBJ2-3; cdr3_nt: TGCAGTGCGCCGACCGACAGGGGAAGGACAGATACGCAGTATTTT; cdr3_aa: CSAPTDRGRTDTQYF
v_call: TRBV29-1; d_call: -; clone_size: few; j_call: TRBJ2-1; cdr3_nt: TGCAGCGGCTGGGACCCGAAGTTTGAGCAGTTCTTC; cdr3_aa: CSGWDPKFEQFF
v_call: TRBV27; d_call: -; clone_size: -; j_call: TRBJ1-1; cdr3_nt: TGTGCCAGCAGGGAAAGAGGGTCCACTGAAGCTTTCTTT; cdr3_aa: CASRERGSTEAFF
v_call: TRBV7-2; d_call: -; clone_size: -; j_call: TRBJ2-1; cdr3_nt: TGTGCCAGCAGCCCTGCCGGGGTGCAGTTCTTC; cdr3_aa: CASSPAGVQFF
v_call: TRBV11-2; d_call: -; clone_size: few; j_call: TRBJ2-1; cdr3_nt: TGTGCCAGCAGCTTGGCGGGGAGGAGTAATGAGCAGTTCTTC; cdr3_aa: CASSLAGRSNEQFF
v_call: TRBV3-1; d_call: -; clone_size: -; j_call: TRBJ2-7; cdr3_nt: TGTGCCAGCAGCCAAGTCGGGGAGCAGTACTTC; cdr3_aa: CASSQVGEQYF
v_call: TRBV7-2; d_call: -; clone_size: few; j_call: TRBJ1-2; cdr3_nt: TGTGCCAGCAGGCCAACCGGGAACACTAACTATGGCTACACCTTC; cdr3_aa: CASRPTGNTNYGYTF
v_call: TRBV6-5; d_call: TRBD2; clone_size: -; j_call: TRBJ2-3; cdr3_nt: TGTGCCAGCAGTCAGGGGACTAGCGGGGGCGGAGATACGCAGTATTTT; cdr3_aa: CASSQGTSGGGDTQYF
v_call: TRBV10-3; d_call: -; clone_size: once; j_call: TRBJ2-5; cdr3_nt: TGTGCCATCAGTGAGTCTGGGGCGGCCCAAGAGACCCAGTACTTC; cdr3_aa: CAISESGAAQETQYF
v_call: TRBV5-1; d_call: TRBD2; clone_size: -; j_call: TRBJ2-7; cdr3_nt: TGCGCCAGCAGCTTTAGCGGGGGGGCTGGCGAGCAGTACTTC; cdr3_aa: CASSFSGGAGEQYF
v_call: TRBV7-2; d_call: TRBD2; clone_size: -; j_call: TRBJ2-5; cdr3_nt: TGTGCCAGCAGCTTGACTAGCGGGGTTCAAGAGACCCAGTACTTC; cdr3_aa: CASSLTSGVQETQYF
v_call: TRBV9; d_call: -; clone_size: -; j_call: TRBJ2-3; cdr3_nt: TGTGCCAGCAGCCCCTGGCAGGGGGGTCCAGATACGCAGTATTTT; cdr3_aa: CASSPWQGGPDTQYF
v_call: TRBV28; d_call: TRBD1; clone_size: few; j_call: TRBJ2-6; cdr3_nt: TGTGCCAGCAGCTGGGACAGCTCTGGGGCCAACGTCCTGACTTTC; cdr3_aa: CASSWDSSGANVLTF
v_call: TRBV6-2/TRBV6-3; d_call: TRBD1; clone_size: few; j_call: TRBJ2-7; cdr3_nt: TGTGCCAGCAGAACGAGCGGACAGGGTATTGGCGAGCAGTACTTC; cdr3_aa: CASRTSGQGIGEQYF
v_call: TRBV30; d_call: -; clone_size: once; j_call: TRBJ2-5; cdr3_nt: TGTGCCTGGAGCTGGGGGGTTCAAGAGACCCAGTACTTC; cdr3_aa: CAWSWGVQETQYF
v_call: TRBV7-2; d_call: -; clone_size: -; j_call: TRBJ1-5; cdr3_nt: TGTGCCAGCAGCGAGGCAGGGTGGGATCAGCCCCAGCATTTT; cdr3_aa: CASSEAGWDQPQHF
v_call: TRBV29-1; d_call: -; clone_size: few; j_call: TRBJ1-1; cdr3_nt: TGCAGCGTGCCCGGGGTTGGTGGCACTGAAGCTTTCTTT; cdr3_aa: CSVPGVGGTEAFF
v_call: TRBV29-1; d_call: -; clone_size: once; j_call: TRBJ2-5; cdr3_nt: TGCAGCGTTAGACATACACAAGGGACCCAGTACTTC; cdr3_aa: CSVRHTQGTQYF
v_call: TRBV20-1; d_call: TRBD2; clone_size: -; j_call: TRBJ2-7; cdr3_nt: TGCAGTGCTAGGGCCAGCGGGAGGGGATGGGAGCAGTACTTC; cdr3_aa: CSARASGRGWEQYF
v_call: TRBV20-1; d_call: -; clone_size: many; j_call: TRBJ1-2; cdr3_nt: TGCAGTGCTAGTACGACAGGAGGCCGTTGGGGCTACACCTTC; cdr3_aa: CSASTTGGRWGYTF
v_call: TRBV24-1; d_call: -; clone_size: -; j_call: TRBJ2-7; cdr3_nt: TGTGCCACCAGTGGATCCGCAGGGCGCGAGCAGTACTTC; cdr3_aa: CATSGSAGREQYF
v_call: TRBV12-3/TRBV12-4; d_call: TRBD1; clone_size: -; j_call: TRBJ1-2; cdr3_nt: TGTGCCAGCAAGTCCGGGTCAGGGGGGTTCTATGGCTACACCTTC; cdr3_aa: CASKSGSGGFYGYTF